This TCR beta chain emerged from a study of blood T cells in healthy people across ages. A second PCR, run for roughly 7 to 12 cycles, used a sample-barcoded 5' primer plus a J-beta primer mix. TCRdb analysed the 5' RACE reads with MiXCR anew, one entry per CDR3 protein. The table includes about 780,000 distinct CDR3 sequences, less than 60% detected once. Whole-study results and caveats: Changes seen in expanded clonotypes were possibly confounded by donor CMV status left unknown.

This clonotype was detected a few times. The target antigen is unknown. Donors ranged from about 6 to 90 years old and were healthy Caucasians in Russia. The CDR3 is 13 amino acids. The V gene's germline CDR1 is SNHLY and CDR2 FYNNEI. The TCR originated in an elderly man in good health. This rearrangement joins TRBV2 to TRBJ2-4; 9 bases fit TRBD2. The end of the DNA fits TRBJ2-5 better, so the J call may be wrong. Material for sequencing was blood. The CDR3 sequence: CASTSGFQETQYF. The CDR3 bases are TGTGCCAGTACTAGCGGGTTCCAAGAGACCCAGTACTTC.